Listed below are T cell receptor beta chains from one sample, sequenced in a study of cytomegalovirus exposure and HLA in healthy donors. Data came from immunoSEQ multiplex PCR; TCRdb stores just in-frame clones and leaves some out. This sample has 100,000 to 150,000 clones; approximately 80% occur once, and the top ten carry 2.5% to 3.5%. Sequenced: PBMCs. These receptors came from a woman between 18 and 29 years old in good health and CMV-seropositive. The CDR3 runs from the conserved cysteine through the conserved F or W. Fields, in order: clone size, J gene, D gene, V gene, CDR3 DNA, CDR3 protein. D genes are given only for firm matches. Where a row states a size, it is once, few, many or the class of an expanded clone; other rows omit it.

size: -; J: TRBJ2-7; D: -; V: TRBV6-5; DNA: TGTGCCAGCAGAACCTGGGCGGGGGACACCTACGAGCAGTACTTC; CDR3: CASRTWAGDTYEQYF
size: once; J: TRBJ1-6; D: TRBD1; V: TRBV7-2; DNA: TGTGCCAGCAGCTTTACAGGGGGATTAGGATCACCCCTCCACTTT; CDR3: CASSFTGGLGSPLHF
size: -; J: TRBJ2-7; D: -; V: TRBV27; DNA: TGTGCCAGCAGTTTGAGCTCCTACGAGCAGTACTTC; CDR3: CASSLSSYEQYF
size: -; J: TRBJ1-4; D: -; V: TRBV7-9; DNA: TGTGCCAGCAGCCCCCGCGGTACCTCGGATGAAAAACTGTTTTTT; CDR3: CASSPRGTSDEKLFF
size: -; J: TRBJ1-5; D: -; V: TRBV2; DNA: TGTGCCAGCTCAACCCTCGGGGGAGGCAATCAGCCCCAGCATTTT; CDR3: CASSTLGGGNQPQHF
size: -; J: TRBJ1-5; D: TRBD1; V: TRBV12-5; DNA: TGTGCTAGTGGTCTAGGACAGGGAGGCGATCAGCCCCAGCATTTT; CDR3: CASGLGQGGDQPQHF
size: -; J: TRBJ1-2; D: TRBD1; V: TRBV9; DNA: TGTGCCAGCAGCACTTCGACAGGGGTCTATGGCTACACCTTC; CDR3: CASSTSTGVYGYTF
size: few; J: TRBJ2-2; D: TRBD1; V: TRBV9; DNA: TGTGCCAGCAGCCCATCCGGGACAGGGGTCACCGGGGAGCTGTTTTTT; CDR3: CASSPSGTGVTGELFF
size: -; J: TRBJ1-1; D: -; V: TRBV6-1; DNA: TGTGCCAGCAGTGATAGAGCCCCTTCGTACACTGAAGCTTTCTTT; CDR3: CASSDRAPSYTEAFF
size: few; J: TRBJ2-3; D: -; V: TRBV18; DNA: TGTGCCAGCTCACCAGGGGCAACAGGTTTTTCCCTCACAGATACGCAGTATTTT; CDR3: CASSPGATGFSLTDTQYF
size: -; J: TRBJ1-5; D: TRBD1; V: TRBV19; DNA: TGTGCCAGTAACGACAGGGCGAATCAGCCCCAGCATTTT; CDR3: CASNDRANQPQHF
size: -; J: TRBJ2-5; D: -; V: TRBV19; DNA: TGTGCCAGTAGTATAGTAGGGGGAGAAGAGACCCAGTACTTC; CDR3: CASSIVGGEETQYF